This T cell receptor beta chain was captured by sequencing in a study of shared clonotypes between healthy human individuals. Using immunoSEQ multiplex PCR, the repertoire was profiled, and TCRdb retains in-frame clones only, with some absent. The repertoire has under 350,000 clones, around nine tenths of them found once; the top ten carry around 15%. This clone was detected only once. The antigen is undetermined. All of the donors resided in Nashville, Tennessee, and each was a Caucasian adult. The CDR3 is 17 residues long. Trimming took off 4 bases at V and 5 bases at J, with 24 bases between the two ends. Broader study findings: Donor scarcity curtailed the genetic and exposure-history diversity represented herein. It was observed that roughly 4.8% of naive CD4 clonotypes were shared across four donors. Non-shared clonotypes displayed generation probabilities falling below those of clonotypes present in all four donors.

Material: memory CD8+ T cells sorted from blood. Subset defined: CD45RO+ cells pooled with CCR7-negative TemRA cells. The TCR was taken from a man younger than 35 in good health. This chain joins TRBV5-3 and TRBJ2-5; D possibly uses TRBD1 or TRBD2 (5 bases each). TRBV5-3 is an open reading frame whose function is uncertain. The CDR3 here is CARSDRGGAVVQETQYF. Written as DNA, the CDR3 is TGTGCCAGAAGCGACCGTGGGGGAGCGGTGGTACAGGAGACCCAGTACTTC.